These T cell receptor beta chains were read from a single sample in a study of shared T cell receptors in the human thymus. Profiling relied on immunoSEQ multiplex PCR, and the TCRdb table lists in-frame clones only, not all of them. The top ten clones hold roughly 0.013% of a sample with roughly 560,000 clones, 75% to 80% of them seen once. This sample was shared with a second study, whose subject was human thymus T cells.

The sample was thymocytes. Every receptor here comes from a boy younger than two with a congenital heart defect. CDR3s include the opening cysteine and the closing phenylalanine or tryptophan. The order of the fields is CDR3 length, clone size, V gene, J gene, D gene, CDR3 DNA, CDR3 protein. D genes are given only for firm matches. Some rows mark clone size as missing; the rest say once, few, many or name a class of expanded clone.

>15|NA|TRBV6-5|TRBJ1-2|NA
TGTGCCAGCAGTCCACCCCGCGAGGGCTTCTATGGCTACACCTTC
CASSPPREGFYGYTF
>18|once|TRBV5-1|TRBJ2-1|TRBD2
TGCGCCAGCAGCTCCGAGACTAGCGGGAGCTCCTTAGGCAATGAGCAGTTCTTC
CASSSETSGSSLGNEQFF
>18|NA|TRBV9|TRBJ2-1|NA
TGTGCCAGCAGCGTCCAAATCGCCGGGACTCCCGGGGCGGGCGAGCAGTTCTTC
CASSVQIAGTPGAGEQFF
>16|NA|TRBV4-1|TRBJ1-5|NA
TGCGCCAGCAGCCAAGCCCCCGCCAGCGGGAATCAGCCCCAGCATTTT
CASSQAPASGNQPQHF
>14|once|TRBV5-4|TRBJ2-7|TRBD1
TGTGCCAGCAGCCCCGGACAGGGTTCCTACGAGCAGTACTTC
CASSPGQGSYEQYF
>13|NA|TRBV5-1|TRBJ1-1|NA
TGCGCCAGCAGCTTGGGTGGCGGACAAGAAGCTTTCTTT
CASSLGGGQEAFF
>15|NA|TRBV10-3|TRBJ2-7|TRBD1
TGTGCCATCAGTAGGCAGACAGGGGGGGGCTACGAGCAGTACTTC
CAISRQTGGGYEQYF
>14|once|TRBV7-9|TRBJ1-3|NA
TGTGCCAGCAGCTTAGCGAGGTCTGGAAACACCATATATTTT
CASSLARSGNTIYF
>15|NA|TRBV30|TRBJ2-7|NA
TGTGCCTGGAGTCAGGTGGAGGCCCACAAGCGCGAGCAGTACTTC
CAWSQVEAHKREQYF
>14|few|TRBV2|TRBJ2-3|TRBD2
TGTGCCAGCACCCAGCGGGAGCCTCCAGATACGCAGTATTTT
CASTQREPPDTQYF
>17|NA|TRBV4-2|TRBJ2-7|TRBD1
TGTGCCAGCAGCCAAGGGGGGACAGCCGCCCGCTACTACGAGCAGTACTTC
CASSQGGTAARYYEQYF
>16|NA|TRBV4-1|TRBJ1-4|NA
TGCGCCAGCAGGGGAGCTTACAGGGCCGTTAATGAAAAACTGTTTTTT
CASRGAYRAVNEKLFF
>14|once|TRBV7-9|TRBJ2-7|NA
TGTGCCAGCAGCTTAGTCGACAGCGACTACGAGCAGTACTTC
CASSLVDSDYEQYF
>18|few|TRBV5-1|TRBJ2-7|NA
TGCGCCAGCAGCCAACAACCCGAGGAGGCAGGTAGCGCGTACGAGCAGTACTTC
CASSQQPEEAGSAYEQYF
>17|NA|TRBV11-3|TRBJ2-7|NA
TGTGCCAGCAGCCCTAGACCCGGACAGCGCTACTCCTACGAGCAGTACTTC
CASSPRPGQRYSYEQYF
>18|NA|TRBV5-1|TRBJ2-2|NA
TGCGCCAGCAGCGCGGAGGTTGGGGGCGCCGGTCCGTCCGGGGAGCTGTTTTTT
CASSAEVGGAGPSGELFF
>15|NA|TRBV5-4|TRBJ1-4|TRBD1
TGTGCCAGCAGCTTCGGACAGGGAACTAATGAAAAACTGTTTTTT
CASSFGQGTNEKLFF
>15|NA|TRBV7-9|TRBJ2-1|TRBD2
TGTGCCAGCAGCTTACTGGTACTAGCGGGAGGGCGGCAGTTCTTC
CASSLLVLAGGRQFF
>14|NA|TRBV16|TRBJ2-7|TRBD1
TGTGCCAGCAACCGACAGGGCGGCTCCTACGAGCAGTACTTC
CASNRQGGSYEQYF
>15|NA|TRBV4-3|TRBJ1-2|TRBD1
TGCGCCAGCAGTGCTGGGGACAGGGCTAACTATGGCTACACCTTC
CASSAGDRANYGYTF
>15|NA|TRBV2|TRBJ2-2|TRBD2
TGTGCCAGCAGTGGGACTAGCGGGAACACCGGGGAGCTGTTTTTT
CASSGTSGNTGELFF
>15|NA|TRBV5-1|TRBJ2-3|NA
TGCGCCAGCAGTAAGGACAGCCCCGGCACAGATACGCAGTATTTT
CASSKDSPGTDTQYF
>16|NA|TRBV5-4|TRBJ2-7|TRBD1
TGTGCCAGCAGCAGTACCGGTGAGACAGGGGACTACGAGCAGTACTTC
CASSSTGETGDYEQYF
>18|NA|TRBV25-1|TRBJ2-7|TRBD1
TGTGCCAGCAGTGGATACGACAGGAGTGACAGGGGAGTTAACGAGCAGTACTTC
CASSGYDRSDRGVNEQYF
>15|NA|TRBV5-4|TRBJ2-7|TRBD2
TGTGCCAGCAGCTTGATAGCTAGCGGGCCCTACGAGCAGTACTTC
CASSLIASGPYEQYF
>14|NA|TRBV14|TRBJ1-2|NA
TGTGCCAGCAGCCAAGCCCCCCGGGACTATGGCTACACCTTC
CASSQAPRDYGYTF
>14|NA|TRBV29-1|TRBJ2-5|TRBD1
TGCAGCGTTCGAACAGGGGGCGCGGGGGAGACCCAGTACTTC
CSVRTGGAGETQYF
>16|NA|TRBV14|TRBJ2-7|TRBD1
TGTGCCAGCAGCCCAGGTCAGGGACAGGGGTCCTACGAGCAGTACTTC
CASSPGQGQGSYEQYF
>15|NA|TRBV6-5|TRBJ1-5|NA
TGTGCCAGCAGTTACCTTAGGGACATGATACAGCCCCAGCATTTT
CASSYLRDMIQPQHF
>17|NA|TRBV7-2|TRBJ2-3|TRBD2
TGTGCCAGCAGCCCTCAGACTAGCGGGAGTGGTGCAGATACGCAGTATTTT
CASSPQTSGSGADTQYF
>14|NA|TRBV27|TRBJ2-1|NA
TGTGCCAGCAGTCCCGCGGTTCTCTACAATGAGCAGTTCTTC
CASSPAVLYNEQFF
>13|NA|TRBV7-3|TRBJ1-2|NA
TGTGCCAGCAGCTCCTACAGATCCCATGGCTACACCTTC
CASSSYRSHGYTF
>17|NA|TRBV27|TRBJ2-7|NA
TGTGCCAGCAGTTTAACGCCCCTCAGGGGGGCCACCTACGAGCAGTACTTC
CASSLTPLRGATYEQYF
>15|once|TRBV4-1|TRBJ2-1|NA
TGCGCCAGCAGCCCTCTACGGGAGATGGTAGTCGAGCAGTTCTTC
CASSPLREMVVEQFF
>16|NA|TRBV28|TRBJ2-1|TRBD1
TGTGCCAGCAGTTATGTAAGGGACAGGGGCTGCGATGAGCAGTTCTTC
CASSYVRDRGCDEQFF
>15|NA|TRBV25-1|TRBJ2-7|NA
TGTGCCAGCAGTGGGGGAGGGGGTCCGCTGGGCGAGCAGTACTTC
CASSGGGGPLGEQYF
>16|NA|TRBV11-3|TRBJ2-1|TRBD2
TGTGCCAGCAGCTCTGGGAGCGGGAGTGGGCTGGGTGAGCAGTTCTTC
CASSSGSGSGLGEQFF
>15|NA|TRBV28|TRBJ2-4|NA
TGTGCCAGCAGTCCCAGCAGGGTGTCCAAAAACATTCAGTACTTC
CASSPSRVSKNIQYF
>16|NA|TRBV4-3|TRBJ1-2|NA
TGCGCCAGCAGCCACTACCTAAAGGTGGCGGTCTATGGCTACACCTTC
CASSHYLKVAVYGYTF
>16|NA|TRBV29-1|TRBJ2-5|NA
TGCAGCGTTGACAGAGGATACGGGAGCTCAAAAGAGACCCAGTACTTC
CSVDRGYGSSKETQYF
>15|NA|TRBV19|TRBJ2-1|NA
TGTGCCAGTAGTTCCGGCGGTAGCGGAGACAATGAGCAGTTCTTC
CASSSGGSGDNEQFF
>24|few|TRBV18|TRBJ1-1|NA
TGTGCCAGCTCACCACCAAGTATTGACGGCAGAGGCACCTACGGCGGGCTGGTGAACACTGAAGCTTTCTTT
CASSPPSIDGRGTYGGLVNTEAFF
>18|NA|TRBV11-3|TRBJ2-5|TRBD2
TGTGCCAGCAGCTTAGGTGGACTAGCGGTGGGGTACCAAGAGACCCAGTACTTC
CASSLGGLAVGYQETQYF
>15|few|TRBV30|TRBJ2-1|NA
TGTGCCTGGAGTAGGGGGACCAGCTCCTACAATGAGCAGTTCTTC
CAWSRGTSSYNEQFF
>18|NA|TRBV4-1|TRBJ2-7|TRBD2
TGCGCCAGCAGCCAAGATGGTCGGCGGCTAGCGGCCCCCTACGAGCAGTACTTC
CASSQDGRRLAAPYEQYF